This paragraph covers one T cell receptor (beta chain) sequence. The entry originates in a study of CD8 T cells in Susac syndrome. High-throughput TCR beta sequencing covered peripheral CD8+ and CD4+ T cells. The multiple sclerosis control cohort comprised treatment-naive individuals presenting with stable or active relapsing-remitting disease. In contrast to the negatively isolated CD8+ and CD4+ T cells, TEMRA cells were FACS-enriched. The CDR3 is made up of 14 amino acids. The V gene lost 8 bases and the J gene lost 1 base, with 15 bases spanning the gap. The germline V gene encodes CDR1 GTSNPN and CDR2 SVGIG (reference sequence). Random hexamers served to reverse transcribe about 0.45 to 1 ug RNA. The amplification used immunoSEQ multiplex PCR on TCR beta CDR3; it spanned 54 Vbeta and 13 Jbeta. MiXCR, run by TCRdb on the immunoSEQ multiplex PCR reads, gives a single entry per CDR3 protein. The sample contains about 200,000 distinct CDR3 sequences, 90% to 95% of which appear only once.

Specimen: CD4+ T cells from PBMCs. The genes are TRBV30 and TRBJ2-1, with D possibly being TRBD1 or TRBD2 (6 bases each). This TCR derives from a human donor with multiple sclerosis. The CDR3 coding sequence is TGTGCCAGAGCTGAGGGGGGATCCTACAATGAGCAGTTCTTC. It is translated as CARAEGGSYNEQFF.